This passage covers 17 T cell receptor beta chains from one sample sequenced in a study of human T cells and chemical hapten exposure. Documented time point: pre-sensitization, week 0. Treatment in this sample: therapeutic diphenylcyclopropenone sensitization with weekly scalp DPC. MiXCR, run by TCRdb on the RACE reads, gives a single entry per CDR3 protein. The sample holds around 200,000 distinct CDR3 sequences, roughly 30% seen once. This material consisted of whole blood, taken in connection with sensitization to the hapten diphenylcyclopropenone (DPC). Receptors were obtained from a woman in her twenties or thirties with alopecia areata. Some clones in this sample may be carry-over from other donors' samples.

In DNA, the CDR3 is TGTGCCAGCTCCGCCTGGGGCGAGGGTAATGAAAAACTGTTTTTT. This translates into CASSAWGEGNEKLFF. V and J are TRBV28 and TRBJ1-4; a weak D match, TRBD1 (5 bases). The CDR3 is 15 amino acids. CDR1 and CDR2 (germline): MDHEN, SYDVKM. Trimming removed 8 bases at V and 4 bases at J, with 17 bases between.

This clonotype has more than one count but fewer than ten. The J gene is TRBJ2-7, the V gene TRBV28; TRBD1 matches at 9 bases. The V segment lost 6 bases and the J segment 1 base; nucleotides outside the gene matches: 7. The CDR3 consists of 15 residues. Germline-derived CDR1 and CDR2 are MDHEN and SYDVKM. The CDR3 region is CASSRLGQGSYEQYF. Here the CDR3 DNA reads TGTGCCAGCAGCCGTTTAGGACAGGGGTCCTACGAGCAGTACTTC.

The chain carries TRBV27 and TRBJ2-1, with D possibly being TRBD1 or TRBD2 (5 bases each). The V end lost 8 bases, the J end lost 7 bases, and 18 bases lay between the germline ends. Germline loops: CDR1 MNHEY, CDR2 SMNVEV (reference sequence). The CDR3 covers 14 residues. The CDR3 reads CASGRGWDTNEQFF. The CDR3 DNA sequence: TGTGCCAGCGGACGGGGCTGGGATACGAATGAGCAGTTCTTC.

This clonotype was found a few times. The chain joins TRBV20-1 to TRBJ2-3, with TRBD2 as a possible D gene (5 bases). The CDR3 is made up of 13 amino acids. Germline values: CDR1 DFQATT, CDR2 SNEGSKA (reference sequence). V lost 1 base, J lost 4 bases, and 9 bases lay in between. CDR3 residues: CSARAGFADTQYF. CDR3 DNA sequence: TGCAGTGCTAGAGCGGGATTCGCAGATACGCAGTATTTT.

J is TRBJ1-2 and V is TRBV29-1, with D maybe TRBD1 (5 bases). V was cut by 2 bases and J by 5 bases, with 18 bases left in between. CDR3 length: 15 amino acids. CDR1 SQVTM and CDR2 ANQGSEA come from the germline V gene. The CDR3, as DNA: TGCAGCGTTGAAAGAACTATACAGGTCGGTTATGGCTACACCTTC. This gives the protein CSVERTIQVGYGYTF.

This clonotype was detected a few times. The chain carries TRBV5-1 and TRBJ2-1; D is ambiguous. Germline CDR1 reads SGHRS; CDR2 reads YFSETQ. Trimming shortened V by 2 bases and J by 3 bases, and 9 bases separated the two germline ends. This CDR3 region has 14 residues. The CDR3: CASSFDGDYNEQFF. The CDR3 region has the DNA TGCGCCAGCAGCTTTGACGGAGACTACAATGAGCAGTTCTTC.

The CDR3 DNA reads as TGTGCCAGCAGTTACTCGACAGGGGGGAATCAGCCCCAGCATTTT. Its protein product is CASSYSTGGNQPQHF. V gene TRBV6-5 combines with J gene TRBJ1-5; 9 bases map to TRBD1. The germline V gene encodes CDR1 MNHEY and CDR2 SVGAGI. The J segment lost 4 bases and the V segment lost 0 bases, leaving 1 base of the junction unmatched. The length of the CDR3 is 15 residues.

This clonotype showed up just a few times. This rearrangement joins TRBV9 to TRBJ2-2; 10 bases are a match to TRBD2. This CDR3 region has 18 residues. The ends lost 4 bases at V and 4 bases at J; junction bases unmatched: 13. Germline V gene lookup returns CDR1 SGDLS and CDR2 YYNGEE. The CDR3 sequence is CASSPRASGGRGTGELFF. Written as DNA, the CDR3 is TGTGCCAGCAGCCCTCGGGCTAGCGGGGGCCGGGGCACCGGGGAGCTGTTTTTT.

The chain links TRBV28 to TRBJ1-1, with D possibly TRBD1 on 6 matching bases. Deletions cut 4 bases from V and 8 bases from J, with 11 bases between. Per the germline V gene, CDR1 is MDHEN and CDR2 is SYDVKM. The CDR3 consists of 12 residues. This CDR3 is CASSSPQGEAFF. In nucleotides, the CDR3 is TGTGCCAGCAGTTCACCGCAGGGGGAAGCTTTCTTT.

This clonotype was detected only a few times. In DNA, the CDR3 is TGTGCCAGCAGCTTGTGGGGGACTAGCGAAAATGAGCAGTTCTTC. Protein: CASSLWGTSENEQFF. The chain recombines TRBV5-5 with TRBJ2-1; 10 nucleotides match TRBD2. The J segment lost 7 bases and the V segment lost 1 base, leaving 5 bases of the junction unmatched. The germline V gene has CDR1 SGHKS and CDR2 YYEKEE (reference sequence). This CDR3 has 15 residues.

This clonotype was recorded only once. One junction end does not reproduce the germline sequence, and a read error may be involved. J is TRBJ2-5 and V is TRBV7-2; a weak D match, TRBD2 (7 bases). Germline CDR1 SGHTA, CDR2 FQGNSA. The CDR3 spans 15 residues. This CDR3 reads CVSGIWAGAQETQYF. The CDR3 DNA is TGTGTCAGCGGTATTTGGGCGGGGGCACAAGAGACCCAGTACTTC.

CDR3 DNA sequence: TGCAGTGCTAGGGACAGGGACCTGACACCGAACACTGAAGCTTTCTTT. This gives the protein CSARDRDLTPNTEAFF. J is TRBJ1-1 and V is TRBV20-1; 8 bases are a match to TRBD1. CDR3 length equals 16 residues. CDR1 DFQATT and CDR2 SNEGSKA come from the germline V gene (reference sequence). V lost 3 bases, J lost 1 base, and 10 bases stayed unmatched.

The chain carries TRBV29-1 and TRBJ2-2, with 8 bases matching TRBD1. Germline V gene sequence: CDR1 SQVTM, CDR2 ANQGSEA. CDR3 size: 15 residues. With V trimmed by 7 bases and J by 7 bases, 14 bases remained unmatched. The CDR3 is CSARRGQGAVGELFF. The CDR3 DNA reads as TGCAGCGCGCGGAGGGGTCAGGGGGCTGTCGGGGAGCTGTTTTTT.

The chain combines TRBV20-1 with TRBJ2-7; D remains unclear. Germline-derived CDR1 and CDR2 are DFQATT and SNEGSKA (reference sequence). V lost 0 bases and J 0 bases, leaving 15 bases between the germline ends. The CDR3 extends over 16 amino acids. The CDR3 here is CSARENRVGSSYEQYF. For the CDR3, the DNA is TGCAGTGCTAGAGAAAATAGGGTGGGAAGCTCCTACGAGCAGTACTTC.

The sample holds a few counts of this clonotype. V gene TRBV29-1 combines with J gene TRBJ2-5; D is undetermined. Trimming cost V 4 bases and J 2 bases, with 8 bases left between them. CDR3 size: 12 residues. Looked up from germline, CDR1 is SQVTM and CDR2 is ANQGSEA. The CDR3 region is CSVAVAQETQYF. The CDR3 region has the DNA TGCAGCGTTGCTGTGGCGCAAGAGACCCAGTACTTC.

This clonotype was seen only a few times. This rearrangement joins TRBV3-1 to TRBJ2-5; D ambiguous. Germline V gives CDR1 LGHDT, CDR2 YNNKEL (reference sequence). The CDR3 spans 14 residues. V lost 0 bases to trimming and J lost 4 bases, with 9 bases between them. The CDR3 is CASSQDGKGETQYF. The CDR3 region has the DNA TGTGCCAGCAGCCAAGATGGGAAGGGAGAGACCCAGTACTTC.

J is TRBJ1-2 and V is TRBV28, with 10 bases identical to TRBD1. V gave up 6 bases and J gave up 7 bases; unmatched junction bases: 8. The CDR3 has 14 amino acids. The germline gives CDR1 MDHEN, CDR2 SYDVKM. The CDR3 loop is CASSSGGQGGGYTF. In nucleotides, the CDR3 is TGTGCCAGCAGCTCGGGCGGACAGGGGGGTGGCTACACCTTC.